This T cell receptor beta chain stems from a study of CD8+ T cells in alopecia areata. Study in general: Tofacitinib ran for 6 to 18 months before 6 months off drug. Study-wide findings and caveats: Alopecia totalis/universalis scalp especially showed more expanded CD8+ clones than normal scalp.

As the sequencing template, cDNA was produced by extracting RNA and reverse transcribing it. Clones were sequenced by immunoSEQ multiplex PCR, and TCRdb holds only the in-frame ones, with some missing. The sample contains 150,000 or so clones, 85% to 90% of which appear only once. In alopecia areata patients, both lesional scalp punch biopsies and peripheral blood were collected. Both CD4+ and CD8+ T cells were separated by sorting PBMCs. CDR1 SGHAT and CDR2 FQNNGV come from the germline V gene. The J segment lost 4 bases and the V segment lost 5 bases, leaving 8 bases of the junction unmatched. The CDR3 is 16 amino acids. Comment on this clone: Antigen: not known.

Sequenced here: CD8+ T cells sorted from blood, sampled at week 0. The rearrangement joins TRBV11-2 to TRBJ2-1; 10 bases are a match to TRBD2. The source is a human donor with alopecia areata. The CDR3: CASSLPASGGYNEQFF. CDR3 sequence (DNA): TGTGCCAGCAGCCTACCGGCTAGCGGGGGATACAATGAGCAGTTCTTC.